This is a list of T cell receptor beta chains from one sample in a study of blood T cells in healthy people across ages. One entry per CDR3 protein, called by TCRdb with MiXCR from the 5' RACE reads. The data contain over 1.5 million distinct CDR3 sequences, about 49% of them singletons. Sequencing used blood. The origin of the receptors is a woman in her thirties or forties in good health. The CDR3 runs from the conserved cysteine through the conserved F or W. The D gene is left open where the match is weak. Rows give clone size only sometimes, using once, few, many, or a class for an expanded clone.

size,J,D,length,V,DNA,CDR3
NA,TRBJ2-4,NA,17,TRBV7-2,TGTGCCAGCAGTCCACGACGAGACCGTATAGCCAAAAACATTCAGTACTTC,CASSPRRDRIAKNIQYF
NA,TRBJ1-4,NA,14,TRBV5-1,TGCGCCAGCAGCTTGGACCTTCAGGGAGGAAAACTGTTTTTT,CASSLDLQGGKLFF
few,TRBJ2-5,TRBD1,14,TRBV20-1,TGCAGTGCTAGGGGACAGGGGGCGCCGGAGACCCAGTACTTC,CSARGQGAPETQYF
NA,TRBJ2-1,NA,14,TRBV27,TGTGCCAGCAGTAGTGGAGCGCTGACCAATGAGCAGTTCTTC,CASSSGALTNEQFF
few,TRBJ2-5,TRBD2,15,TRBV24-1,TGTGCCACCAGTGATCCCCGGACTAGCGGGGGAGACCAGTACTTC,CATSDPRTSGGDQYF
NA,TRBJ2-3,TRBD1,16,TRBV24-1,TGTGCCACCAGTGACACCGGGACAGGGGTGACAGATACGCAGTATTTT,CATSDTGTGVTDTQYF
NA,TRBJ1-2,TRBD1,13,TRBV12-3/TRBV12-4,TGTGCCAGCAGCCATGGGACAGGGGAAGGCTACACCTTC,CASSHGTGEGYTF
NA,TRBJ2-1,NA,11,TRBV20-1,TGCAGTAAAGGGCCCGACAATGAGCAGTTCTTC,CSKGPDNEQFF
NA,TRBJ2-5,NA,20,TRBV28,TGTGCCAGCAGTTTTTATCAGGTCCGCCCAACCGACCTCGGTGGAGAGACCCAGTACTTC,CASSFYQVRPTDLGGETQYF
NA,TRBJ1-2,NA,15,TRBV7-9,TGTGCCAGCAGCTTAACCGTATTGGGAGAGGATGACTACACCTTC,CASSLTVLGEDDYTF
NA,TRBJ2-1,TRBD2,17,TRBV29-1,TGCAGCGGCCTCGGGACTAGCGGGGGCAGCTCCTACAATGAGCAGTTCTTC,CSGLGTSGGSSYNEQFF
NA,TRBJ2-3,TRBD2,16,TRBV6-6,TGTGCCAGCAGTTACGGGCAGCGGGGGGGCGCAGATACGCAGTATTTT,CASSYGQRGGADTQYF
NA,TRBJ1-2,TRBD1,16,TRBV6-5,TGTGCCAGCAGTTACGCAGGGGGCGTAATAAGTAATGGCTACACCTTC,CASSYAGGVISNGYTF
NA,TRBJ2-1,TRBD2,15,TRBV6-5,TGTGCCAGCAGTTACGGAGCGGGGGGGCTCAATGAGCAGTTCTTC,CASSYGAGGLNEQFF
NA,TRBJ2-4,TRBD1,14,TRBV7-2,TGTGCCACCGCCTCCGGGACAGGGGTAAACATTCAGTACTTC,CATASGTGVNIQYF
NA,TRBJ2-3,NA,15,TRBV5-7,TGTGCCAGCTCCCGCCGTGGCCTGAGCACAGATACGCAGTATTTT,CASSRRGLSTDTQYF
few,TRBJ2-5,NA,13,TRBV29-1,TGCAGCGTCTCGACCAGCGGTCAAGAGACCCAGTACTTC,CSVSTSGQETQYF
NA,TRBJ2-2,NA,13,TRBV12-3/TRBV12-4,TGTGCCCTACAACCCCCGGGTATCGGGGAGCTGTTTTTT,CALQPPGIGELFF
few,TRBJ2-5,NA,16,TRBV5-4,TGTGCCAGCAGCCCTGGGGCGGGGCTGGAGGCGGAGACCCAGTACTTC,CASSPGAGLEAETQYF
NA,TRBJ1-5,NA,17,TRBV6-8,TGTGCCAGCAACCCTCAGACAGGCCCTTATGACAATCAGCCCCAGCATTTT,CASNPQTGPYDNQPQHF
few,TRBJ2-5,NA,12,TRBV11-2,TGTGCCAGCACCGAAGTTGAAGAGACCCAGTACTTC,CASTEVEETQYF
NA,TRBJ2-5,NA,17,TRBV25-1,TGTGCCAGCAGTGAATGGGGGGGACAGCCATCAGGGGAGACCCAGTACTTC,CASSEWGGQPSGETQYF
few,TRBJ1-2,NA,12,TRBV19,TGTGCAATTGACGAGGGCCGCGGTGGCTACACCTTC,CAIDEGRGGYTF
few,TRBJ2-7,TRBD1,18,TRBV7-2,TGTGCCAGCAGCAACGGACAGGGGTTTGTATCTCAGGTTAACGAGCAGTACTTC,CASSNGQGFVSQVNEQYF
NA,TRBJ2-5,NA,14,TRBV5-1,TGCGCCAGCAGCATCGGTGGGACACAAGAGACCCAGTACTTC,CASSIGGTQETQYF
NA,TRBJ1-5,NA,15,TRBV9,TGTGCCAGCAGCGAGGGGGGAGGGGTGGATCAGCCCCAGCATTTT,CASSEGGGVDQPQHF
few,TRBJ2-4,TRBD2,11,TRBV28,TGTGCCAGCACTCCGGGGGGAGAGCAGTACTTC,CASTPGGEQYF
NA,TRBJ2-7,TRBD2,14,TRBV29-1,TGCAGCGTTGATGGGCTAGCGGGGAGAAACGAGCAGTACTTC,CSVDGLAGRNEQYF
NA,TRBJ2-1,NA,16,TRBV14,TGTGCCAGCAGCCAAAACGAACCTAGGTTCTACAATGAGCAGTTCTTC,CASSQNEPRFYNEQFF
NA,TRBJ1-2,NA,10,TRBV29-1,TGCAGCGTTGAGGAGAATGGCTACACCTTC,CSVEENGYTF
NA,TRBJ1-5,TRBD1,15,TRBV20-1,TGCAGTGCTAGAATCAGGGGGCGCAGCAATCGGCCCCAGCATTTT,CSARIRGRSNRPQHF
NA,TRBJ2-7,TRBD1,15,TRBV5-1,TGCGCCAGCAGCTTGGCGGGACAGGGGAGGGACGAGCAGTACTTC,CASSLAGQGRDEQYF
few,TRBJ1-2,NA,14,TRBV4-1,TGCGCCAGCAGCCAAATTCAAGGTGTCTATGGCTACACCTTC,CASSQIQGVYGYTF
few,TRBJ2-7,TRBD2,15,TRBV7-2,TGTGCCAGCAGCTTTAGGGAGGGTGCCCCCTACGAGCAGTACTTC,CASSFREGAPYEQYF
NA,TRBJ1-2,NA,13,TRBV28,TGTGCCAGCAGGAGAGGGGGTCCGCTTGGCTACACCTTC,CASRRGGPLGYTF
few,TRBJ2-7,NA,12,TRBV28,TGTGCCAGCAGTTTAGTTACGAACGAGCAGTACTTC,CASSLVTNEQYF
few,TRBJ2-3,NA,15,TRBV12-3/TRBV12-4,TGTGCCAGCAGTCCCTCTGAGGTAGGCACAGATACGCAGTATTTT,CASSPSEVGTDTQYF
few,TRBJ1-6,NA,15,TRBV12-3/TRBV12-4,TGTGCCAGCAGTCCCCGGGCCGGACGAGATTCACCCCTCCACTTT,CASSPRAGRDSPLHF
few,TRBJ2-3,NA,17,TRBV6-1,TGTGCCAGCAGTGAAGTGGCTACTAGAGACTACACAGATACGCAGTATTTT,CASSEVATRDYTDTQYF
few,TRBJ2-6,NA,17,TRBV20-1,TGCAGTGCTAGAGACCATGGAGCAGACTCTGGGGCCAACGTCCTGACTTTC,CSARDHGADSGANVLTF